These 23 T cell receptor beta chains share one sample of origin, sequenced in a study of control samples from healthy donors and cancer patients (dated by TCRdb to the early 2020s). Library construction relied on the immunoSEQ multiplex PCR assay. The source is immuneACCESS, and TCRdb retained only in-frame sequences with V and J called. Part of the clones is not carried over; for the studies checked, unresolved V genes explain less than half of this, and the remainder is unexplained. Within this sample are about 250,000 clones, with over 70% of them counted one time only. Jointly, the top ten make up about an eighth of the sample. The sample comprised PBMCs. Every receptor here comes from an older woman with lung cancer.

Remarks on this clone: Other DNA sequences from this sample encode an identical CDR3 as well. The V call is TRBV19, the J call TRBJ1-2; D is undetermined. The V gene lost 1 base and the J gene lost 4 bases, with 7 bases spanning the gap. Germline CDR1 is LNHDA and CDR2 is SQIVND (reference sequence). This CDR3 is built from 13 residues. The CDR3 loop reads CASSIGGVYGYTF. The CDR3 bases are TGTGCCAGTAGTATAGGCGGGGTCTATGGCTACACCTTC.

The chain carries TRBV5-6 and TRBJ2-3; D is uncertain. This CDR3 region has 13 residues. V was shortened by 5 bases and J by 0 bases, with 7 bases between the two germline ends. Germline CDR1 is SGHDT and CDR2 is YYEEEE. CDR3 protein: CASSSSSTDTQYF. The CDR3 DNA is TGTGCCAGCAGTTCCTCTAGCACAGATACGCAGTATTTT.

The rearrangement uses TRBV15 and TRBJ1-5; D gene uncertain. Per germline, CDR1 LNHNV and CDR2 YYDKDF (reference sequence). The CDR3 has 16 residues. Trimming took off 0 bases at V and 2 bases at J, with 11 bases between the two ends. The DNA for the CDR3 is TGTGCCACCAGCAGAGATATTGACTCGGGCAATCAGCCCCAGCATTTT. It yields the protein CATSRDIDSGNQPQHF. The full variable domain, with the rest looked up from reference TRBV15 and TRBJ1-5, is DAMVIQNPRYQVTQFGKPVTLSCSQTLNHNVMYWYQQKSSQAPKLLFHYYDKDFNNEADTPDNFQSRRPNTSFCFLDIRSPGLGDTAMYLCATSRDIDSGNQPQHFGDGTRLSIL.

Here the CDR3 DNA reads TGTGCCAGCAGCGTAGGCGGGGTAGGTGGTTACGAGCAGTACTTC. Residues: CASSVGGVGGYEQYF. The chain couples TRBV9 to TRBJ2-7; a weak D match, TRBD2 (6 bases). Germline-derived CDR1 and CDR2 are SGDLS and YYNGEE. Trimming left V 0 bases short and J 4 bases short, with 14 bases between. The CDR3 has 15 amino acids.

The chain joins TRBV5-1 to TRBJ2-3; no clear D. Germline V CDR1 and CDR2: SGHRS, YFSETQ. The CDR3 is made up of 15 amino acids. Trimming took off 0 bases at V and 4 bases at J, with 12 bases between the two ends. This CDR3 is CASSLGYGGPDTQYF. CDR3 sequence (DNA): TGCGCCAGCAGCTTGGGGTATGGCGGCCCAGATACGCAGTATTTT.

The chain employs TRBV7-8 and TRBJ2-3; the match to TRBD2 covers 9 bases. Trimming cost V 5 bases and J 0 bases; bases outside gene matches: 6. The germline CDR1 and CDR2 sequences are SGHVS and FQNEAQ. CDR3 length equals 16 residues. DNA for the CDR3: TGTGCCAGCAGCCAGCGGGGGGCCCCAAGCACAGATACGCAGTATTTT. Residues: CASSQRGAPSTDTQYF.

The chain carries TRBV7-3 and TRBJ2-1; 7 bases agree with TRBD2. The CDR3 totals 16 residues. Trimming took 4 bases from V and 1 from J; bases not matched to a gene: 7. The germline V gene has CDR1 SGHTA and CDR2 FQGTGA. CDR3: CASSSTSGKSYNEQFF. CDR3 sequence (DNA): TGTGCCAGCAGCTCAACGAGCGGGAAATCCTACAATGAGCAGTTCTTC.

This clone showed up just a few times. The chain links TRBV5-1 to TRBJ2-2, with unresolved D. V lost 3 bases, J lost 7 bases, and 10 bases lay in between. This CDR3 is 13 amino acids long. Germline V gene data show CDR1 as SGHRS and CDR2 as YFSETQ. CDR3 in amino acids: CASSSDVGGELFF. The CDR3 bases are TGCGCCAGCAGCTCAGACGTAGGCGGGGAGCTGTTTTTT.

This sequence joins TRBV6-2 or TRBV6-3 and TRBJ2-3, with 8 bases matching TRBD1. CDR1 MNHEY and CDR2 SVGEGT come from the germline V gene. V was clipped by 4 bases and J by 0 bases; unmatched bases: 9. The CDR3 runs to 17 residues. CDR3 sequence: CASSLGQEGGSTDTQYF. In DNA form, the CDR3 reads TGTGCCAGCAGTTTGGGACAGGAGGGCGGGAGCACAGATACGCAGTATTTT.

The V and J genes are TRBV2 and TRBJ2-5; tentatively, D is TRBD2 (6 bases). Between the trimmed V and J ends, which lost 6 bases and 1 base, there was a span of 15 bases. CDR1 is SNHLY and CDR2 is FYNNEI in the germline V gene. CDR3 length equals 15 residues. The CDR3 region has the DNA TGTGCCAGCAGGGGGACTTTTTTTGGCCAAGAGACCCAGTACTTC. Protein product: CASRGTFFGQETQYF.

This chain joins TRBV7-3 and TRBJ1-1; D is ambiguous. The CDR3 loop spans 13 amino acids. V was trimmed by 3 bases and J by 0 bases, leaving 5 bases between them. Germline assignment: CDR1 SGHTA and CDR2 FQGTGA. CDR3 residues: CASSFFVNTEAFF. In DNA, the CDR3 is TGTGCCAGCAGCTTCTTCGTGAACACTGAAGCTTTCTTT.

The chain combines TRBV24-1 with TRBJ2-7; possibly TRBD1 for D (6 bases). The CDR3 totals 13 residues. CDR1 is KGHDR and CDR2 is SFDVKD in the germline V gene. V was shortened by 5 bases and J by 5 bases, with 12 bases between the two germline ends. The CDR3 sequence is CATSAQGKDEQYF. The CDR3 DNA reads as TGTGCCACCAGTGCACAGGGTAAGGACGAGCAGTACTTC.

With regard to this clone: A much larger clone sits a single nucleotide away, making a read error possible. V gene TRBV10-3 combines with J gene TRBJ1-5, with 10 bases identical to TRBD1. The CDR3 is made up of 13 amino acids. Trimming took 6 bases from V and 5 from J; bases not matched to a gene: 1. Germline V lookup: CDR1 ENHRY, CDR2 SYGVKD. This CDR3 is CAIRGTGDQPQHF. The DNA of the CDR3 is TGTGCCATCAGGGGGACAGGGGATCAGCCCCAGCATTTT.

This clone is medium-sized by share. CDR3 amino acids: CATSRDLDFKETQYF. As DNA, the CDR3 is TGTGCCACCAGCAGAGATTTGGACTTTAAGGAGACCCAGTACTTC. This chain uses TRBV15 with TRBJ2-5; D possibly corresponds to TRBD2 (5 bases). Germline V CDR1 and CDR2: LNHNV, YYDKDF (reference sequence). The germline V and J ends were trimmed by 0 bases and 5 bases, with 13 bases remaining between them. The CDR3 consists of 15 residues.

This rearrangement joins TRBV4-1 to TRBJ2-2; D unclear. Germline V lookup: CDR1 MGHRA, CDR2 YSYEKL. The V and J ends lost 0 bases and 2 bases respectively, with 7 bases between them. The CDR3 is 15 amino acids. The chain's CDR3 is CASSQDGHNTGELFF. CDR3 coding DNA: TGCGCCAGCAGCCAAGATGGCCACAACACCGGGGAGCTGTTTTTT.

The chain is built from TRBV27 and TRBJ2-5; D ambiguous. V lost 6 bases, J lost 2 bases, and 16 bases lay in between. Germline CDR1 and CDR2: MNHEY and SMNVEV (reference sequence). The CDR3 runs 15 residues. CDR3 amino acids: CASSLGWGSQETQYF. In nucleotides, the CDR3 is TGTGCCAGCAGCCTAGGATGGGGTTCGCAAGAGACCCAGTACTTC.

J is TRBJ1-5 and V is TRBV6-6, with TRBD1 identical over 7 bases. V was pared by 5 bases and J by 0 bases, with 4 bases of the junction left unmatched. Germline-derived CDR1 and CDR2 are MNHNY and SVGAGI (reference sequence). The CDR3 totals 15 residues. The CDR3 sequence: CASSTTGDSNQPQHF. The CDR3 DNA is TGTGCCAGCAGTACCACAGGGGATAGCAATCAGCCCCAGCATTTT.

CDR3 DNA sequence: TGTGCCAGCAGCTTAGCGCCCGGGGCTAACTATGGCTACACCTTC. This translates into CASSLAPGANYGYTF. This sequence joins TRBV7-2 and TRBJ1-2; D remains ambiguous. The CDR3 is 15 amino acids. V gave up 0 bases and J gave up 0 bases, with 8 bases separating them. Germline CDR1 and CDR2: SGHTA and FQGNSA.

In this sample, this clone turned up a few times. The genes are TRBV4-1 and TRBJ1-1; D gene unclear. V was cut by 1 base and J by 8 bases, with 11 bases left in between. The CDR3 covers 13 residues. Germline-derived CDR1 and CDR2 are MGHRA and YSYEKL. In nucleotides, the CDR3 is TGCGCCAGCAGCCAAGCGGAGGGAAGGGAAGCTTTCTTT. It specifies CASSQAEGREAFF.

CDR3 bases: TGTGCCACCAGTGATTCAGGGACCTACGAGCAGTACTTC. Translating gives CATSDSGTYEQYF. This chain links TRBV24-1 with TRBJ2-7, with D maybe TRBD1 (5 bases). Trimming took off 2 bases at V and 2 bases at J, with 6 bases between the two ends. This CDR3 is 13 amino acids long. Germline CDR1 and CDR2: KGHDR and SFDVKD.

This chain joins TRBV3-1 (or the pseudogene TRBV3-2) and TRBJ2-1; D gene unclear. V was shortened by 0 bases and J by 0 bases, with 6 bases between the two germline ends. Germline V gives CDR1 LGHDT, CDR2 YNNKEL (reference sequence). CDR3 length: 15 residues. The CDR3 nucleotides are TGTGCCAGCAGCCAAGATCAGAGCTCCTACAATGAGCAGTTCTTC. Translated: CASSQDQSSYNEQFF.

The chain employs TRBV7-4 and TRBJ2-1; 10 nucleotides line up with TRBD1. The junction had 6 bases not matched to a gene; V was cut back by 5 bases and J by 8 bases. The germline CDR1 and CDR2 sequences are SGHVT and SQSDAQ. This CDR3 spans 14 amino acids. The CDR3 loop is CASSPGQGLHEQFF. Here the CDR3 DNA reads TGTGCCAGCAGCCCGGGACAGGGGTTACATGAGCAGTTCTTC. Drawing the rest from reference TRBV7-4 and TRBJ2-1, the complete variable domain is GAGVSQSPRYKVAKRGRDVALRCDSISGHVTLYWYRQTLGQGSEVLTYSQSDAQRDKSGRPSGRFSAERPERSVSTLKIQRTEQGDSAVYLCASSPGQGLHEQFFGPGTRLTVL.

This chain links TRBV3-1 (or the pseudogene TRBV3-2) with TRBJ1-2; D remains ambiguous. The germline V gene has CDR1 LGHDT and CDR2 YNNKEL (reference sequence). V lost 4 bases and J lost 11, with 20 bases in between. This CDR3 is 14 amino acids long. CDR3 sequence (DNA): TGTGCCAGCAGCCGGATCCACTCGGACGGTTATTACACCTTC. Translated: CASSRIHSDGYYTF.